A single sample is the source of the 8 T cell receptor beta chains below, sequenced in a study of blood T cell repertoires in COVID-19. Assay: immunoSEQ multiplex PCR; the TCRdb copy retains only in-frame clones and omits some. The table has roughly 200,000 clones, around 85% seen once. Sequenced: PBMCs or T cells enriched from blood (not recorded which). All receptors derive from a man between 40 and 49 years old who had recovered from COVID-19.

The chain couples TRBV9 to TRBJ2-2; TRBD2 matches at 9 bases. Germline V gene lookup returns CDR1 SGDLS and CDR2 YYNGEE. After removal of 6 bases from V and 5 bases from J, the junction contained 11 bases not matched to a gene. The length of the CDR3 is 16 residues. The CDR3 spells CASTSGGRARTGELFF. As DNA, the CDR3 is TGTGCCAGCACCAGCGGGGGGCGGGCGAGGACCGGGGAGCTGTTTTTT. Full variable domain (rest looked up from reference TRBV9 and TRBJ2-2): DSGVTQTPKHLITATGQRVTLRCSPRSGDLSVYWYQQSLDQGLQFLIQYYNGEERAKGNILERFSAQQFPDLHSELNLSSLELGDSALYFCASTSGGRARTGELFFGEGSRLTVL.

The V and J genes are TRBV6-1 and TRBJ1-2; TRBD1 matches 10 bases. CDR1 is MNHNS, CDR2 SASEGT, per germline. V gave up 1 base and J gave up 4 bases; unmatched junction bases: 3. The CDR3 extends over 15 amino acids. CDR3 sequence: CASSEGQGAFYGYTF. CDR3 bases: TGTGCCAGCAGTGAAGGACAGGGGGCTTTCTATGGCTACACCTTC.

This chain joins TRBV11-2 and TRBJ1-2; 8 bases match TRBD1. V gave up 5 bases and J gave up 7 bases; unmatched junction bases: 9. CDR1 is SGHAT, CDR2 FQNNGV, per germline. The CDR3 has 14 amino acids. CDR3 DNA: TGTGCCAGCAGCCCTCGTCAGGGGGCTGCTGGCTACACCTTC. It translates to CASSPRQGAAGYTF.

In its sample, this clone was seen many times. The chain links TRBV19 to TRBJ1-2; unclear D gene. The ends were cut back, 5 bases at V and 4 bases at J, with 14 bases in the middle. In germline, CDR1 is LNHDA, CDR2 SQIVND (reference sequence). CDR3 length: 14 amino acids. For the CDR3, the DNA is TGTGCCAGTAGTCTAACTACACCGGCCTATGGCTACACCTTC. Its translation: CASSLTTPAYGYTF.

The gene calls are TRBV24-1 and TRBJ1-2; 7 bases map to TRBD1. Trimming removed 4 bases from V and 7 bases from J; junction bases left unmatched: 8. The CDR3 runs to 14 residues. CDR1 and CDR2 from the germline V gene are KGHDR and SFDVKD. The CDR3 region is CATSDSYSGGGYTF. CDR3 nucleotide sequence: TGTGCCACCAGTGACTCATACTCAGGGGGTGGCTACACCTTC.

This clone was recorded only once. V is TRBV5-4 and J is TRBJ2-7; 12 nucleotides align to TRBD2. Unmatched junction bases numbered 12, after V lost 5 bases and J lost 3 bases. This CDR3 comprises 17 residues. Germline values: CDR1 SGHNT, CDR2 YYREEE (reference sequence). CDR3 bases: TGTGCCAGCAGGAAGCTAGGACTAGCGGGAACTGACTACGAGCAGTACTTC. Protein sequence: CASRKLGLAGTDYEQYF.

A few counts support this clone. The chain is built from TRBV10-3 and TRBJ1-2, with 7 bases aligning to TRBD1. This CDR3 has 14 residues. Germline values: CDR1 ENHRY, CDR2 SYGVKD. V trimming: 4 bases; J trimming: 2 bases; junction bases outside the gene matches: 4. CDR3: CAISGTGENYGYTF. The CDR3 DNA reads as TGTGCCATCAGTGGGACAGGAGAGAACTATGGCTACACCTTC.

The rearrangement joins TRBV4-2 to TRBJ1-4, with 7 nucleotides matching TRBD1. The germline V gene has CDR1 LGHNA and CDR2 YNFKEQ. This CDR3 comprises 17 residues. Unmatched junction bases numbered 8, after V lost 4 bases and J lost 0 bases. As DNA, the CDR3 is TGTGCCAGCAGCCCCACCGGGACAGCTGCAACTAATGAAAAACTGTTTTTT. As protein: CASSPTGTAATNEKLFF.